This T cell receptor (beta chain) is drawn from a study of CD8 T cells in ankylosing spondylitis. Findings of the study overall: Typical of ankylosing spondylitis blood, it appeared, was a TCR beta motif of under 10 highly homologous variants. As for the disease-linked clones, they showed a CD8+ phenotype and occurred at relatively low frequencies in peripheral blood. Reportedly, significant enrichment of disease-linked clones occurred in matched ankylosing spondylitis synovial fluid.

This clonotype has just a few counts. What it recognizes is unknown. A single record per CDR3 protein comes from TCRdb applying MiXCR to the 5' RACE reads. The sample lists about 400,000 distinct CDR3 sequences, 20% to 25% occurring once. The source of this sequence is a male donor with ankylosing spondylitis or in good health (not recorded which). Sequenced material: blood, either unsorted or a sorted T cell fraction (not recorded which).

The CDR3 loop reads CASSSPLGDTQYF. CDR3 in DNA: TGTGCCAGCAGTTCGCCCCTAGGGGATACGCAGTATTTT. The V and J genes are TRBV12-3 or TRBV12-4 and TRBJ2-3; D unclear. The germline V and J ends were trimmed by 4 bases and 6 bases, with 11 bases remaining between them. CDR3 length: 13 residues.